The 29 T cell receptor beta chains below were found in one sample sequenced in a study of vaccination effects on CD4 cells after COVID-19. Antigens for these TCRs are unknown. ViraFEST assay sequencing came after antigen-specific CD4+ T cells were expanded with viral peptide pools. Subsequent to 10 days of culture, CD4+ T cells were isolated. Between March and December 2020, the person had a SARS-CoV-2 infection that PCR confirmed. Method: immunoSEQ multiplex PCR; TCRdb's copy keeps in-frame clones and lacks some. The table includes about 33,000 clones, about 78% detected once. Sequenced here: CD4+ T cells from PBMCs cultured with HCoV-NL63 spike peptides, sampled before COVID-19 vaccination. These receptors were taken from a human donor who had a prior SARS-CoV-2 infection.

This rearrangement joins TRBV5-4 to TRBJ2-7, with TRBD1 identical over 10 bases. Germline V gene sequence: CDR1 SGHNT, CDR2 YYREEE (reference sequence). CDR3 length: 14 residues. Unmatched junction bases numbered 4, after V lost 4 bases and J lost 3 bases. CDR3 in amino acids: CASSRDRGGYEQYF. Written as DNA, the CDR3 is TGTGCCAGCAGCCGGGACAGGGGCGGCTACGAGCAGTACTTC.

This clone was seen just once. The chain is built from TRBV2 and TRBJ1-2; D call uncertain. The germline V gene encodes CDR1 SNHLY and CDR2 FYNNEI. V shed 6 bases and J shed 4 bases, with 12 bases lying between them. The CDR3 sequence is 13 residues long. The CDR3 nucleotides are TGTGCCAGCAGACCCTTTGGGGTCTATGGCTACACCTTC. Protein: CASRPFGVYGYTF.

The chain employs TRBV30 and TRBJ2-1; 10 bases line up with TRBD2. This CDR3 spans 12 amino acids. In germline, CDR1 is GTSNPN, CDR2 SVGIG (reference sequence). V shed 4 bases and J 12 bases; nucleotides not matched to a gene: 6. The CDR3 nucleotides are TGTGCCTGGACTAGCGGGAGCAGCGGGCAGTTCTTC. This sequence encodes CAWTSGSSGQFF.

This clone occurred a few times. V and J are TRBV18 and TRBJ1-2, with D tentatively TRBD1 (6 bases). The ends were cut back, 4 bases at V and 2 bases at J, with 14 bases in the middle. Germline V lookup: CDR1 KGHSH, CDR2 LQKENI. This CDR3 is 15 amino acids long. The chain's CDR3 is CASSRTRDINYGYTF. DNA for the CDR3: TGTGCCAGCTCACGCACCCGGGACATAAACTATGGCTACACCTTC.

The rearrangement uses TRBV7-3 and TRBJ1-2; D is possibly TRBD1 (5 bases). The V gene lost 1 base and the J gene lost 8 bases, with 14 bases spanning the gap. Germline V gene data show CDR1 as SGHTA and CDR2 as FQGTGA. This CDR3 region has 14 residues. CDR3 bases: TGTGCCAGCAGCTTAAATATGGGGGATGGGGGCTACACCTTC. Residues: CASSLNMGDGGYTF.

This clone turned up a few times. DNA for the CDR3: TGTGCCAGCAGCCCCGGATTCGGAAGGACTGGGGACACTGAAGCTTTCTTT. Translation gives CASSPGFGRTGDTEAFF. The rearrangement uses TRBV5-8 and TRBJ1-1; unclear D gene. Germline V gene data show CDR1 as SGHTS and CDR2 as YDEGEE. This CDR3 contains 17 residues. V was pared by 4 bases and J by 3 bases, with 22 bases between. The full variable domain, in which reference TRBV5-8 and TRBJ1-1 provide the parts outside the CDR3, is EAGVTQSPTHLIKTRGQQATLRCSPISGHTSVYWYQQALGLGLQFLLWYDEGEERNRGNFPPRFSGRQFPNYSSELNVNALELEDSALYLCASSPGFGRTGDTEAFFGQGTRLTVV.

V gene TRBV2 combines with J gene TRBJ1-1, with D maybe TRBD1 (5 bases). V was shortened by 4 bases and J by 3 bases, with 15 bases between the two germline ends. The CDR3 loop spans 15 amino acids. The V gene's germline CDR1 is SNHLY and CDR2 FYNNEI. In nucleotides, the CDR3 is TGTGCCAGCAGTGTGATCCAGGGACCCTACACTGAAGCTTTCTTT. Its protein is CASSVIQGPYTEAFF.

CDR3 residues: CASSLVPTEAGNTIYF. CDR3 DNA: TGTGCCAGCAGCTTAGTCCCCACAGAGGCAGGAAACACCATATATTTT. This rearrangement joins TRBV7-8 to TRBJ1-3; no clear D gene. The V and J ends lost 1 base and 4 bases respectively, with 14 bases between them. The CDR3 spans 16 residues. CDR1 is SGHVS, CDR2 FQNEAQ, per germline.

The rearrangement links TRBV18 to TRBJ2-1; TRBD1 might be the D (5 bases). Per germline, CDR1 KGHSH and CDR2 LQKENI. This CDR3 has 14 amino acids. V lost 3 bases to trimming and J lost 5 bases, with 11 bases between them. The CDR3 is CASSPERQNNEQFF. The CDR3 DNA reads TGTGCCAGCTCACCTGAGAGACAGAACAATGAGCAGTTCTTC.

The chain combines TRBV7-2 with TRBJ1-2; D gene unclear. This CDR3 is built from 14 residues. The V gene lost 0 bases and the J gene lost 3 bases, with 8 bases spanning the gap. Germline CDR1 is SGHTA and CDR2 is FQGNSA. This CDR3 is CASSLAPGYYGYTF. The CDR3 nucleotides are TGTGCCAGCAGCTTAGCCCCGGGGTACTATGGCTACACCTTC.

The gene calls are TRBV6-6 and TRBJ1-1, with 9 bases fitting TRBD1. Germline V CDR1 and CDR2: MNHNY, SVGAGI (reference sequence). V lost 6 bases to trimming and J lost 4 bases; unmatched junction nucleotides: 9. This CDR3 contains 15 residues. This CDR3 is CASRYRTGVGTEAFF. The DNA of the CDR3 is TGTGCCAGCAGATATCGGACAGGGGTGGGCACTGAAGCTTTCTTT.

The CDR3 nucleotides read TGTGCCAGCAGCCAACTAGGGGGGGGGCTATACAATGAGCAGTTCTTC. It yields the protein CASSQLGGGLYNEQFF. V gene TRBV3-1 (or the pseudogene TRBV3-2) combines with J gene TRBJ2-1, with D perhaps TRBD2 (7 bases). V lost 2 bases to trimming and J lost 4 bases, with 15 bases between them. CDR3 length: 16 amino acids. The germline V gene has CDR1 LGHDT and CDR2 YNNKEL (reference sequence).

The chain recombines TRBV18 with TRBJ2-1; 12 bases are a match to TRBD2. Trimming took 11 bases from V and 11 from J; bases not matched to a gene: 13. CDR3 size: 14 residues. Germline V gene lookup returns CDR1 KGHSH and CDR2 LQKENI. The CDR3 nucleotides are TGTGCCTCTTCGGGGCTAGCGGGAGGGAGCCAGCAGTTCTTC. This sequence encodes CASSGLAGGSQQFF.

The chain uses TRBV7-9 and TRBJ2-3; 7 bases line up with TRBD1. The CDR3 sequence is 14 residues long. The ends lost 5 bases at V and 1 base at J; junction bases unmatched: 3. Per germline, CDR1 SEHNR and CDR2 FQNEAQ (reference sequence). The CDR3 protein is CASSDTGGTDTQYF. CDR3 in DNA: TGTGCCAGCAGCGATACAGGGGGCACAGATACGCAGTATTTT.

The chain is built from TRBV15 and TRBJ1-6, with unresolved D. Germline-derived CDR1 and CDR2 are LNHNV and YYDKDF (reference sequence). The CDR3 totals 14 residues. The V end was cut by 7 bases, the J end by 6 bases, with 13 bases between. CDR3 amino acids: CATMKAKPNSPLHF. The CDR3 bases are TGTGCCACCATGAAGGCGAAACCTAATTCACCCCTCCACTTT.

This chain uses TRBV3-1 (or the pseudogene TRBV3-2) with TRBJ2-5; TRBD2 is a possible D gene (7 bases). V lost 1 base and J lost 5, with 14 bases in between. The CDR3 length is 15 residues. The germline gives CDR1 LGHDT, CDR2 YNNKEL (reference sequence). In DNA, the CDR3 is TGTGCCAGCAGCCAAGTGGGTGGGGGGGCCGAGACCCAGTACTTC. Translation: CASSQVGGGAETQYF.

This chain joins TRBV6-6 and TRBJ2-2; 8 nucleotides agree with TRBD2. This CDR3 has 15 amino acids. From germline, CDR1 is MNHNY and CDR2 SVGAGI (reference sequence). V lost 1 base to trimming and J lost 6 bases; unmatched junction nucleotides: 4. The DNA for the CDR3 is TGTGCCAGCAGTTACTTCCGGGAGGGCGCCGGGGAGCTGTTTTTT. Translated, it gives CASSYFREGAGELFF.

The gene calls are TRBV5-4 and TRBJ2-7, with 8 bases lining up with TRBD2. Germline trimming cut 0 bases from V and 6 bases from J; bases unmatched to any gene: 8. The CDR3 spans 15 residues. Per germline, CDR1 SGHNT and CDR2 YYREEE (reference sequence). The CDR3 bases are TGTGCCAGCAGCTTGGTAGGCGCGGGAGGTCGCGAGCAGTACTTC. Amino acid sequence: CASSLVGAGGREQYF.

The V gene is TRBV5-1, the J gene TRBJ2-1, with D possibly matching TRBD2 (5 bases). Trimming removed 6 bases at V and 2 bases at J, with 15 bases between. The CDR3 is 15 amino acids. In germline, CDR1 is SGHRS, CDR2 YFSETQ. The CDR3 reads CASTPVAGTYNEQFF. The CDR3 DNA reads TGCGCCAGCACCCCGGTGGCGGGCACCTACAATGAGCAGTTCTTC.

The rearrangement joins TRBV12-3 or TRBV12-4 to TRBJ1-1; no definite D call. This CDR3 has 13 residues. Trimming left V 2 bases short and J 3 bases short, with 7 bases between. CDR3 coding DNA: TGTGCCAGCAGTTTACTCGGGGACACTGAAGCTTTCTTT. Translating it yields CASSLLGDTEAFF.

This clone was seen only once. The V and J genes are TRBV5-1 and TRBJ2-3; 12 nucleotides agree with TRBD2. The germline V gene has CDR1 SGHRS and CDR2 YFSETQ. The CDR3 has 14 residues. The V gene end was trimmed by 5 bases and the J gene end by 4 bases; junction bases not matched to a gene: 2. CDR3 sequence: CASRGTSGSDTQYF. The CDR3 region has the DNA TGCGCCAGCAGGGGGACTAGCGGGTCAGATACGCAGTATTTT. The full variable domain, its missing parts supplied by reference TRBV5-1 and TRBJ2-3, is KAGVTQTPRYLIKTRGQQVTLSCSPISGHRSVSWYQQTPGQGLQFLFEYFSETQRNKGNFPGRFSGRQFSNSRSEMNVSTLELGDSALYLCASRGTSGSDTQYFGPGTRLTVL.

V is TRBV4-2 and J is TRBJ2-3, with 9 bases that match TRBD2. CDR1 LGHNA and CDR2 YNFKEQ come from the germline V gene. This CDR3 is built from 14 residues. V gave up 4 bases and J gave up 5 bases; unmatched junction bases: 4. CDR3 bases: TGTGCCAGCAGCCGAGCGGGGGGCCAAGATACGCAGTATTTT. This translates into CASSRAGGQDTQYF.

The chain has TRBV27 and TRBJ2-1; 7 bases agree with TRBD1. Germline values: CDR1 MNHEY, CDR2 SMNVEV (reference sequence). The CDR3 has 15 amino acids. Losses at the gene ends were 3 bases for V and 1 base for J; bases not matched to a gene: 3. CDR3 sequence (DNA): TGTGCCAGCAGTTTCAAGACAGGGTCCTACAATGAGCAGTTCTTC. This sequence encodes CASSFKTGSYNEQFF.

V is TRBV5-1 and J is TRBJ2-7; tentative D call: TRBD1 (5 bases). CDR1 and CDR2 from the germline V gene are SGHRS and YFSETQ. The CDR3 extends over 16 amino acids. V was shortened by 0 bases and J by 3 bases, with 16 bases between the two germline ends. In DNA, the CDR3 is TGCGCCAGCAGCTTGGCCACAGGCCATCTATTCTACGAGCAGTACTTC. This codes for CASSLATGHLFYEQYF.

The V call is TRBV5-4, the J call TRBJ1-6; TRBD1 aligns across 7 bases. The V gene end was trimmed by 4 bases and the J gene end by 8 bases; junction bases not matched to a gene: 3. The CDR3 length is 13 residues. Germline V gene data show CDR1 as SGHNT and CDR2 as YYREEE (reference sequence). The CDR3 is CASSTDRDSPLHF. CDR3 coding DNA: TGTGCCAGCAGCACTGACAGGGATTCACCCCTCCACTTT.

CDR3: CASSLPSALDYTF. The CDR3 DNA follows: TGTGCCAGCAGCTTGCCCTCGGCACTAGACTACACCTTC. The rearrangement joins TRBV5-8 to TRBJ1-2; D gene uncertain. The germline V and J ends were trimmed by 1 base and 10 bases, with 14 bases remaining between them. CDR1 is SGHTS and CDR2 is YDEGEE in the germline V gene. The CDR3 is 13 amino acids.

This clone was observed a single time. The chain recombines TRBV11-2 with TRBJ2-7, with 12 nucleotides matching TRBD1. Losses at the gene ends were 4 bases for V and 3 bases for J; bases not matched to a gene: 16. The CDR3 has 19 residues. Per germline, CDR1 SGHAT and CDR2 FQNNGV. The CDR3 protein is CASSSINRDRGPGRYEQYF. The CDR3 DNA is TGTGCCAGCAGCTCCATAAACCGGGACAGGGGGCCGGGTCGCTACGAGCAGTACTTC.

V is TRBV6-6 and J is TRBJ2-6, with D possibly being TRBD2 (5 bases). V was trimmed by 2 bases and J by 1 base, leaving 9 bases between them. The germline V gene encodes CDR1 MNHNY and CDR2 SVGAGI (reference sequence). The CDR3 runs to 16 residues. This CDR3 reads CASSYSWESGANVLTF. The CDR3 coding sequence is TGTGCCAGCAGTTACAGTTGGGAGTCTGGGGCCAACGTCCTGACTTTC.

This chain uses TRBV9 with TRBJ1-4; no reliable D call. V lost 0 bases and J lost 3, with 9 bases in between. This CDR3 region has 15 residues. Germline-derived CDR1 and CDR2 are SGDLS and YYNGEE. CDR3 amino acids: CASSVDSVANEKLFF. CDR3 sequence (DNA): TGTGCCAGCAGCGTAGACAGTGTAGCTAATGAAAAACTGTTTTTT.